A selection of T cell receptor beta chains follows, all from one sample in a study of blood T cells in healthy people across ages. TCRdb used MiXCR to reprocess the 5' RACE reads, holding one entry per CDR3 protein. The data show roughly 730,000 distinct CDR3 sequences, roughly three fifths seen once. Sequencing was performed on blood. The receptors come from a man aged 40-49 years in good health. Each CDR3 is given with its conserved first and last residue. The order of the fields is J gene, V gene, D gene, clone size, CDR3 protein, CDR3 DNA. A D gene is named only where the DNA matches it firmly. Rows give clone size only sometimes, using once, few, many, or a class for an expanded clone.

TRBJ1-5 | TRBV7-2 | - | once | CASSSAGTANQPQHF | TGTGCCAGCAGCTCTGCCGGGACGGCAAATCAGCCCCAGCATTTT
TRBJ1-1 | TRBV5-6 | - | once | CASSPTTVAEAFF | TGTGCCAGCAGCCCGACGACAGTAGCAGAAGCTTTCTTT
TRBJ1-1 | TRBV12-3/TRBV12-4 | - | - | CASSPQGLRTEAFF | TGTGCCAGCAGCCCGCAGGGCCTTCGTACTGAAGCTTTCTTT
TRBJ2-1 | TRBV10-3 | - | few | CAISEGSGEENNEQFF | TGTGCCATCAGTGAAGGTTCGGGGGAGGAGAACAATGAGCAGTTCTTC
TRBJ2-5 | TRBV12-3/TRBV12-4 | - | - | CASSLWSQETQYF | TGTGCCAGCAGTTTATGGTCACAAGAGACCCAGTACTTC
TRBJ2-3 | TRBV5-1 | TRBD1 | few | CASSPGAGGRTDTQYF | TGCGCCAGCAGCCCCGGGGCAGGGGGTCGCACAGATACGCAGTATTTT
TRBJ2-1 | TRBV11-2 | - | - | CASSLVPGESYNEQFF | TGTGCCAGCAGCTTAGTGCCGGGGGAGTCCTACAATGAGCAGTTCTTC
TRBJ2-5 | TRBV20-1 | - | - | CSARATGAGAGETQYF | TGCAGTGCTAGAGCAACAGGGGCGGGGGCCGGGGAGACCCAGTACTTC
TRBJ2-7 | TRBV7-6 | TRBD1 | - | CAGSLRTGDEQYF | TGTGCCGGCAGCTTACGGACAGGGGATGAGCAGTACTTC
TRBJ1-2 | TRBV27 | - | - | CASKFLGESADYGYTF | TGTGCCAGCAAATTTCTCGGGGAATCAGCTGACTATGGCTACACCTTC
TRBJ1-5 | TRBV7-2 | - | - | CASSEQGGDQPQHF | TGTGCCAGCAGCGAACAGGGAGGCGATCAGCCCCAGCATTTT
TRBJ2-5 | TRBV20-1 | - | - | CSARPPGETQYF | TGCAGTGCTAGACCCCCAGGGGAGACCCAGTACTTC
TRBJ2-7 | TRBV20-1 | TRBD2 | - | CSARDGGSGSSYEQYF | TGCAGTGCTAGAGATGGGGGTAGCGGGAGCTCCTACGAGCAGTACTTC
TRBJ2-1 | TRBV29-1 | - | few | CSVERGQTYNEQFF | TGCAGCGTTGAAAGGGGACAAACATACAATGAGCAGTTCTTC
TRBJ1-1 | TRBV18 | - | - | CASSPLDTEAFF | TGTGCCAGCTCACCTCTTGACACTGAAGCTTTCTTT
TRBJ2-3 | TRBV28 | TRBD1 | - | CASRSGQGGTDTQYF | TGTGCCAGCAGAAGCGGACAGGGCGGCACAGATACGCAGTATTTT
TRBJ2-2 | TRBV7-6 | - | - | CASSRVRGSQNTGELFF | TGTGCCAGCAGCCGAGTCCGGGGTAGCCAAAACACCGGGGAGCTGTTTTTT
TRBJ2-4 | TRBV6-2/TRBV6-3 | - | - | CASSYSRQGGDIQYF | TGTGCCAGCAGTTACTCGAGGCAAGGCGGCGACATTCAGTACTTC
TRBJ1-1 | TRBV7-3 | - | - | CASLKGQGNTEAFF | TGTGCCAGCCTAAAGGGCCAGGGGAACACTGAAGCTTTCTTT
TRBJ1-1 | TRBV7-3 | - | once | CASSEDGNTEAFF | TGTGCCAGCAGCGAGGACGGGAACACTGAAGCTTTCTTT
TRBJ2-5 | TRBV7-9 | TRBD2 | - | CASSSWTSGRAPIQETQYF | TGTGCCAGCAGCTCCTGGACTAGCGGGAGGGCCCCAATACAAGAGACCCAGTACTTC
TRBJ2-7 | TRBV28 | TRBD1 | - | CASSPQGTGKSYEQYF | TGTGCCAGCAGCCCCCAAGGGACAGGGAAATCCTACGAGCAGTACTTC
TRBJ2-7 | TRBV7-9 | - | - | CASSFGLHDEQYF | TGTGCCAGCAGCTTCGGCCTGCATGACGAGCAGTACTTC
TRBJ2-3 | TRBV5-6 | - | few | CASSLLNKAGTQYF | TGTGCCAGCAGCTTGTTAAATAAGGCCGGTACGCAGTATTTT
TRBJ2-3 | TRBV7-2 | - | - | CASTPPGLTQYF | TGTGCCAGCACCCCTCCGGGGTTGACGCAGTATTTT
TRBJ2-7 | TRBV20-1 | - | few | CSARVDRREQYF | TGCAGTGCTAGAGTAGATAGGCGAGAGCAGTACTTC
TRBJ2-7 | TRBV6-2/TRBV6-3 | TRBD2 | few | CASSPPGTSPYEQYF | TGTGCCAGCAGCCCCCCCGGGACTAGCCCCTACGAGCAGTACTTC
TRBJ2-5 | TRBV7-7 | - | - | CASSSGLLLGQETQYF | TGTGCTAGCAGCTCCGGCCTCCTCCTCGGACAAGAGACCCAGTACTTC
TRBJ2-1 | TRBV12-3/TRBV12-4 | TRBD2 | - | CASSLTSGSNGQFF | TGTGCCAGCAGTTTGACTAGCGGAAGCAATGGGCAGTTCTTC
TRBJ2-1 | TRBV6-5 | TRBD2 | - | CASSYEGVAGNNNEQFF | TGTGCCAGCAGTTACGAGGGGGTAGCGGGGAACAACAATGAGCAGTTCTTC
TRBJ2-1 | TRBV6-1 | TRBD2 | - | CASMRRGRALVDNEQFF | TGTGCCAGCATGCGGCGCGGGAGGGCCTTAGTGGACAATGAGCAGTTCTTC
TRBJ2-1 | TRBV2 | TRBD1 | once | CATGGDRDNEQFF | TGTGCCACCGGTGGGGACAGGGACAATGAGCAGTTCTTC
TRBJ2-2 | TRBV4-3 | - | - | CASSHDRSHARELFF | TGCGCCAGCAGCCATGACAGGTCTCATGCCCGGGAGCTGTTTTTT
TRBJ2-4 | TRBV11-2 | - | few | CASSLPPPRGTLGRLAKNIQYF | TGTGCCAGCAGCTTACCCCCGCCCCGAGGGACATTGGGAAGGCTAGCCAAAAACATTCAGTACTTC
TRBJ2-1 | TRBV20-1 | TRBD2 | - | CSAPTGTRGINEQFF | TGCAGTGCTCCCACCGGGACTAGAGGCATCAATGAGCAGTTCTTC
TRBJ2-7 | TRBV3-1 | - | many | CASSQGFGGYYEQYF | TGTGCCAGCAGCCAAGGCTTCGGCGGATACTACGAGCAGTACTTC
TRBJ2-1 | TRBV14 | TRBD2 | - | CASRLEEAGEYEQFF | TGTGCCAGCAGACTCGAGGAAGCGGGAGAATATGAGCAGTTCTTC
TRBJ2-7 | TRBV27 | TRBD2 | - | CASSSNPGGYEQYF | TGTGCCAGCAGTTCAAATCCGGGAGGCTACGAGCAGTACTTC
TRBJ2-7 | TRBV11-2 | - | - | CASSLDQPASYEQYF | TGTGCCAGCAGCTTAGATCAGCCAGCCTCCTACGAGCAGTACTTC
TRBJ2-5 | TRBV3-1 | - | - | CASSQGSTQYF | TGTGCCAGCAGCCAAGGCTCGACCCAGTACTTC
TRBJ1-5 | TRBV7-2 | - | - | CASSFEGVSQPQHF | TGTGCCAGCAGCTTCGAAGGGGTGAGTCAGCCCCAGCATTTT
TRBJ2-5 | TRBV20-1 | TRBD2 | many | CSAKISLADFMEETQYF | TGCAGTGCCAAGATCTCACTAGCGGATTTTATGGAAGAGACCCAGTACTTC
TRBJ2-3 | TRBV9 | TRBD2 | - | CASSAQGASGGPSHLDTQYF | TGTGCCAGCAGCGCCCAAGGGGCTAGCGGGGGGCCGTCACACCTGGATACGCAGTATTTT
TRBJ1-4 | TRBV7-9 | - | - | CASSLGIQGRTNEKLFF | TGTGCCAGCAGCTTAGGCATCCAGGGTCGAACTAATGAAAAACTGTTTTTT
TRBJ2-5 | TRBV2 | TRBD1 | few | CASSDVTGAQETQYF | TGTGCCAGCAGTGACGTTACAGGGGCCCAAGAGACCCAGTACTTC
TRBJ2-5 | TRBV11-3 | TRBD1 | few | CASSLVGTGSETQYF | TGTGCCAGCAGCTTAGTCGGGACAGGGTCTGAGACCCAGTACTTC